Each of the 7 T cell receptor beta chains below was sequenced from the same sample in a study of blood T cell repertoires in COVID-19. Data came from immunoSEQ multiplex PCR; TCRdb stores just in-frame clones and leaves some out. The sample has some 80,000 clones; 75% to 85% are singletons. Sequenced material: peripheral blood. These receptors all come from a man aged 50-60 years with COVID-19, enrolled during active disease.

The rearrangement links TRBV10-2 to TRBJ1-1, with 7 bases lining up with TRBD1. The V and J ends lost 6 bases and 2 bases, in that order; junction bases with no gene match: 6. The CDR3 runs 14 residues. Germline assignment: CDR1 WSHSY and CDR2 SAAADI. DNA of the CDR3: TGCGCCAGCAGGGGACAGAGACTAAACACTGAAGCTTTCTTT. It is translated as CASRGQRLNTEAFF.

The rearrangement links TRBV6-1 to TRBJ2-7, with D tentatively TRBD2 (5 bases). V shed 3 bases and J shed 2 bases, with 8 bases lying between them. Germline V gene sequence: CDR1 MNHNS, CDR2 SASEGT. The CDR3 has 13 amino acids. CDR3 amino acids: CASSDEGAYEQYF. For the CDR3, the DNA is TGTGCCAGCAGTGATGAGGGTGCCTACGAGCAGTACTTC.

CDR3 amino acids: CASSLLGRVSYEQYF. In DNA, the CDR3 is TGTGCCAGCAGTTTACTGGGGCGAGTCTCCTACGAGCAGTACTTC. The chain couples TRBV27 to TRBJ2-7, with a tentative D call TRBD1 (5 bases). CDR1 and CDR2 from the germline V gene are MNHEY and SMNVEV (reference sequence). The length of the CDR3 is 15 residues. The V end was cut by 2 bases, the J end by 0 bases, with 11 bases between.

The chain is built from TRBV18 and TRBJ2-7; the match to TRBD2 covers 12 bases. V shed 6 bases, J shed 0 bases, and the junction held 6 bases outside the gene matches. Germline loops: CDR1 KGHSH, CDR2 LQKENI. CDR3 size: 16 residues. As DNA, the CDR3 is TGTGCCAGCTCCCGGTCACTAGCGGGGGGCTCCTACGAGCAGTACTTC. It is translated as CASSRSLAGGSYEQYF.

This rearrangement joins TRBV5-4 to TRBJ2-1; D perhaps matches TRBD1 (6 bases). V lost 4 bases and J 9 bases, leaving 17 bases between the germline ends. Germline CDR1 reads SGHNT; CDR2 reads YYREEE (reference sequence). The CDR3 covers 14 residues. CDR3 nucleotides: TGTGCCAGCAGCACAGGGTCCGTGCAGGCTGAGCAGTTCTTC. Translated: CASSTGSVQAEQFF.

The gene calls are TRBV10-2 and TRBJ1-2, with D unclear. Germline V lookup: CDR1 WSHSY, CDR2 SAAADI. CDR3 length: 14 residues. Trimming left V 2 bases short and J 0 bases short, with 7 bases between. The CDR3 sequence is CASSEAGTNYGYTF. DNA for the CDR3: TGCGCCAGCAGTGAGGCGGGAACTAACTATGGCTACACCTTC.

The rearrangement uses TRBV29-1 and TRBJ2-7; tentative D call: TRBD1 (6 bases). CDR1 is SQVTM and CDR2 is ANQGSEA in the germline V gene. The CDR3 loop spans 14 amino acids. Trimming removed 6 bases at V and 0 bases at J, with 15 bases between. CDR3 sequence reads: CSVNQGSTSYEQYF. The CDR3 region has the DNA TGCAGCGTCAATCAGGGGTCAACCTCCTACGAGCAGTACTTC.